This T cell receptor (beta chain) derives from a study of CD8 T cells in Susac syndrome. The germline V and J ends were trimmed by 5 bases and 3 bases, with 23 bases remaining between them. The CDR3 has 17 amino acids. Germline-derived CDR1 and CDR2 are SEHNR and FQNEAQ (reference sequence). Random-hexamer reverse transcription was applied to 0.5 to 1 ug RNA. TCRdb processed the immunoSEQ multiplex PCR reads anew with MiXCR; each CDR3 protein has one entry. The repertoire has 120,000 to 150,000 distinct CDR3 sequences, roughly 94% of them found once; the top ten carry 0.075% to 0.1%. The TCR was taken from a human donor in good health. The chain has TRBV7-9 and TRBJ2-7; the D gene is possibly TRBD1 (6 bases). Sequencing was performed on CD4+ T cells from PBMCs. The CDR3 DNA reads as TGTGCCAGCAGCCCGTATACAGGGTCCGTCAGTTACTACGAGCAGTACTTC. Its translation: CASSPYTGSVSYYEQYF.